This record covers a single T cell receptor beta chain. At the deep level, the assay was run. Clones were sequenced by immunoSEQ multiplex PCR, and TCRdb holds only the in-frame ones, with some missing. The table includes around 600,000 clones, roughly 98% detected once. This sample was taken from a study of shared clonotypes between healthy human individuals. Naive CD8 cells lacked CD45RO, underwent positive selection for CCR7 and left out terminally differentiated effector memory CD45RA+ cells. Material for sequencing was naive CD8+ T cells sorted from blood. This TCR derives from a man between 25 and 39 years old in good health.

As DNA, the CDR3 is TGTGCCAGTAGTCCCAAGACCCTACCGACTAGCACAGATACGCAGTATTTT. Encoded protein: CASSPKTLPTSTDTQYF. The rearrangement joins TRBV19 to TRBJ2-3; D remains ambiguous. CDR3 length: 17 amino acids. Germline CDR1 is LNHDA and CDR2 is SQIVND (reference sequence). V lost 5 bases and J 0 bases, leaving 18 bases between the germline ends. Filled out from reference TRBV19 and TRBJ2-3, the complete variable domain reads DGGITQSPKYLFRKEGQNVTLSCEQNLNHDAMYWYRQDPGQGLRLIYYSQIVNDFQKGDIAEGYSVSREKKESFPLTVTSAQKNPTAFYLCASSPKTLPTSTDTQYFGPGTRLTVL.